This is a list of T cell receptor beta chains from one sample in a study of blood T cell repertoires in COVID-19. Sequencing was performed with immunoSEQ multiplex PCR; in TCRdb, only in-frame clones are kept and a portion is missing. The table has fewer than 250,000 clones, around 86% seen once; the top ten hold roughly 6.5%. Specimen: peripheral blood. These TCRs come from a man in his sixties who had recovered from COVID-19. Each CDR3 is given with its conserved first and last residue. A D gene is named only where the DNA matches it firmly. Expanded clones get a size class; other rows say once, few or many, or leave the size out.

size	V	D	J	DNA	CDR3
.	TRBV5-1	TRBD2	TRBJ2-2	TGCGCCAGCAGCCGGGGAGGGACCGGGGAGCTGTTTTTT	CASSRGGTGELFF
.	TRBV3-1/TRBV3-2	TRBD2	TRBJ2-7	TGTGCCAGCAGCTACCTAGCGGGGGGGCGAGAGCAGTACTTC	CASSYLAGGREQYF
.	TRBV6-5	.	TRBJ2-7	TGTGCCAGCAGCACAGGGCCAGCCCACGAGCAGTACTTC	CASSTGPAHEQYF
.	TRBV4-3	TRBD2	TRBJ2-1	TGCGCCAGCAGCCAGGGACTAGCGGGAGGGCCAGGCAATGAGCAGTTCTTC	CASSQGLAGGPGNEQFF
.	TRBV6-2/TRBV6-3	TRBD2	TRBJ2-1	TGTGCCAGCAGTACCCGGACTAGCGGGGTCTCTAATGAGCAGTTCTTC	CASSTRTSGVSNEQFF
.	TRBV9	.	TRBJ2-7	TGTGCCAGCAGCGTAGCTACGGGAAGGAGCGGCGAGCAGTACTTC	CASSVATGRSGEQYF
.	TRBV5-8	TRBD1	TRBJ1-2	TGTGCCAGCAGCCGGGGACAGGGGCCTGGCTATGGCTACACCTTC	CASSRGQGPGYGYTF
.	TRBV7-3	.	TRBJ2-5	TGTGCCAGCAGCGCGCGGGCAAACCAAGAGACCCAGTACTTC	CASSARANQETQYF
.	TRBV4-3	TRBD1	TRBJ1-2	TGCGCCAGCAGCCAAGGAGAGGGGGCTGGGCAGGGGTTATTCGGGTTCACCTTC	CASSQGEGAGQGLFGFTF
.	TRBV19	.	TRBJ2-5	TGTGCCAGTATGCGCAGCGGGTCACAAGAGACCCAGTACTTC	CASMRSGSQETQYF
.	TRBV4-3	.	TRBJ2-6	TGCGCCAGCAGCCCCCAGGGGACCGGGGCCAACGTCCTGACTTTC	CASSPQGTGANVLTF
.	TRBV6-6	TRBD2	TRBJ2-3	TGTGCCAGCAGGAGTAGCGGGGGCACAGATACGCAGTATTTT	CASRSSGGTDTQYF
few	TRBV7-6	TRBD1	TRBJ1-5	TGTGCCAGCAGCTTAGATGGACAGGGCAATCAGCCCCAGCATTTT	CASSLDGQGNQPQHF
.	TRBV19	TRBD2	TRBJ2-7	TGTGCCAGTAGTACCAAACCGGGACTACCCTACGAGCAGTACTTC	CASSTKPGLPYEQYF
once	TRBV10-3	.	TRBJ2-2	TGTGCCATCAGTGAGACCCCGGAGACCGGGGAGCTGTTTTTT	CAISETPETGELFF
few	TRBV4-1	.	TRBJ1-6	TGCGCCAGCAGCCAAGAAGGGGTTCCTAATAATTCACCCCTCCACTTT	CASSQEGVPNNSPLHF
.	TRBV5-4	TRBD2	TRBJ2-2	TGTGCCAGCAGCCCCCTGGGCGGGAGGGCCGACGGGGAGCTGTTTTTT	CASSPLGGRADGELFF
few	TRBV29-1	TRBD1	TRBJ2-3	TGCAGCGTTATTGGGACAGGGCGATCAGATACGCAGTATTTT	CSVIGTGRSDTQYF
.	TRBV12-3/TRBV12-4	TRBD1	TRBJ1-2	TGTGCCAGCAGGGACAGGGACTATGGCTACACCTTC	CASRDRDYGYTF
.	TRBV7-3	TRBD2	TRBJ2-7	TGTGCCAGCAGCTCCGGGACTAGCGTACCCTACGAGCAGTACTTC	CASSSGTSVPYEQYF
.	TRBV19	.	TRBJ2-5	TGTGCCAGTAGTATAGAACCCACAGGGCCCCGCAACACCCAGTACTTC	CASSIEPTGPRNTQYF
.	TRBV5-1	.	TRBJ2-7	TGCGCCAGCAGCTATACTAGAAACGAGCAGTACTTC	CASSYTRNEQYF
.	TRBV11-2	.	TRBJ2-7	TGTGCCAGCAGCTCTAATGGAGGCGAGCAGTACTTC	CASSSNGGEQYF
.	TRBV25-1	.	TRBJ1-1	TGTGCCAGCAATGAATTGACGGCGGGGTGGGACGTGAACACTGAAGCTTTCTTT	CASNELTAGWDVNTEAFF
many	TRBV14	.	TRBJ1-1	TGTGCCAGCAGCCAGAGTACCCGCACTGAAGCTTTCTTT	CASSQSTRTEAFF
.	TRBV29-1	TRBD1	TRBJ2-1	TGCAGCGTTGTTCGGGACAGACTGTACAATGAGCAGTTCTTC	CSVVRDRLYNEQFF
.	TRBV7-2	.	TRBJ2-5	TGTGCCAGCAGCCCTAATCGGGGAGCTCAAGAGACCCAGTACTTC	CASSPNRGAQETQYF
.	TRBV9	TRBD1	TRBJ2-2	TGTGCCAGCAGCGTAGGGCAGGGGGCGGGCACCGGGGAGCTGTTTTTT	CASSVGQGAGTGELFF
.	TRBV9	TRBD1	TRBJ2-7	TGTGCCAGCAGCCCAGGACAGGGCTACGAGCAGTACTTC	CASSPGQGYEQYF
.	TRBV5-1	TRBD1	TRBJ1-2	TGCGCCAGCAGCCTCGGGACAGACTATGGCTACACCTTC	CASSLGTDYGYTF
.	TRBV11-3	.	TRBJ2-1	TGTGCCAGCAGCTTAGAGGCGGGGGCCCTCAATGAGCAGTTCTTC	CASSLEAGALNEQFF
.	TRBV11-2	TRBD1	TRBJ2-1	TGTGCCAGCAGCCCAAGGGACAGGGGGCGCAATGAGCAGTTCTTC	CASSPRDRGRNEQFF
.	TRBV5-4	TRBD2	TRBJ2-5	TGTGCCAGCAGCTTAAGACTAGCGGGAGAAGAGACCCAGTACTTC	CASSLRLAGEETQYF
.	TRBV24-1	TRBD2	TRBJ2-7	TGTGCCACCAGTGATTTGTCCAGGGAGGGAACCTACGAGCAGTACTTC	CATSDLSREGTYEQYF
.	TRBV7-3	.	TRBJ2-1	TGTGCCAGCAGCTCAAACAACAATGAGCAGTTCTTC	CASSSNNNEQFF
once	TRBV27	TRBD2	TRBJ2-2	TGTGCCAGCAGTACCCGGGACATTAGCGGGAGGGTGGGGGAGCTGTTTTTT	CASSTRDISGRVGELFF
once	TRBV6-4	TRBD2	TRBJ2-2	TGTGCCAGCAAACCCAGCGGGGTGTCCGGGGAGCTGTTTTTT	CASKPSGVSGELFF
.	TRBV10-3	.	TRBJ1-5	TGTGCCATCAGGGACAGCCTCAATCAGCCCCAGCATTTT	CAIRDSLNQPQHF
once	TRBV7-2	.	TRBJ1-1	TGTGCCAGCAGTAAGGAGGCGCGAACTGAAGCTTTCTTT	CASSKEARTEAFF
.	TRBV5-1	.	TRBJ1-6	TGCGCCAGCAGCTTGAATTCGGGTAATTCACCCCTCCACTTT	CASSLNSGNSPLHF
.	TRBV7-9	.	TRBJ1-2	TGTGCCAGCAGCTTCTCTGTCTCTGGCTACACCTTC	CASSFSVSGYTF
.	TRBV7-9	TRBD1	TRBJ2-5	TGTGCCAGCACCCCCGGGACAGGGCAAGAGACCCAGTACTTC	CASTPGTGQETQYF
.	TRBV7-6	TRBD2	TRBJ2-7	TGTGCCAGCAGCTTAGATTCTTTAGGACTAGCGGCCCCAAATAAGCAGTACTTC	CASSLDSLGLAAPNKQYF
.	TRBV7-9	TRBD1	TRBJ2-7	TGTGCCAGCAGCTTGAGCGGGACAGGGTTCTACGAGCAGTACTTC	CASSLSGTGFYEQYF
.	TRBV7-2	.	TRBJ1-5	TGTGCCAGCAGCTTAGTCAGCACGGGGGACAATCAGCCCCAGCATTTT	CASSLVSTGDNQPQHF
.	TRBV3-1/TRBV3-2	TRBD1	TRBJ2-7	TGTGCCAGCAGCCGCTTGGGACAGGGGGTGGGGAGCTACGAGCAGTACTTC	CASSRLGQGVGSYEQYF
few	TRBV5-1	TRBD2	TRBJ2-7	TGCGCCAGCAGCTTGGTACCGGGAGGCTCCTACGAGCAGTACTTC	CASSLVPGGSYEQYF
.	TRBV12-5	.	TRBJ2-7	TGTGCTAGTGGCCAAGCCGGTGTTCACGAGCAGTACTTC	CASGQAGVHEQYF
.	TRBV29-1	TRBD1	TRBJ2-3	TGCAGCGTTGAAACGAGGAAGGGGGCCACAGATACGCAGTATTTT	CSVETRKGATDTQYF
.	TRBV4-3	.	TRBJ1-6	TGCGCCAGCAGCCAAGATCTCGGCGGATCCTTCTCCAATTCACCCCTCCACTTT	CASSQDLGGSFSNSPLHF
.	TRBV27	TRBD1	TRBJ2-2	TGTGCCAGCAGTTTAAGTTGGGACAGAGTCACCGGGGAGCTGTTTTTT	CASSLSWDRVTGELFF
.	TRBV3-1/TRBV3-2	TRBD1	TRBJ1-2	TGTGCCAGCAGGGCAGGGGGCACCGGGGGCTACACCTTC	CASRAGGTGGYTF
.	TRBV4-2	.	TRBJ2-6	TGTGCCAGCAGCCAAGAGAGGGCCTCTGGGGCCAACGTCCTGACTTTC	CASSQERASGANVLTF
once	TRBV9	.	TRBJ1-5	TGTGCCAGCAGCGTAGATTCCAGCGGCCAGCCCCAGCATTTT	CASSVDSSGQPQHF
.	TRBV15	.	TRBJ1-2	TGTGCCACCAGCCTGGGACTGGGGGACTATGGCTACACCTTC	CATSLGLGDYGYTF
.	TRBV7-8	.	TRBJ2-7	TGTGCCAGCAGCTTAGCGCGAGGGGAGCAGTACTTC	CASSLARGEQYF